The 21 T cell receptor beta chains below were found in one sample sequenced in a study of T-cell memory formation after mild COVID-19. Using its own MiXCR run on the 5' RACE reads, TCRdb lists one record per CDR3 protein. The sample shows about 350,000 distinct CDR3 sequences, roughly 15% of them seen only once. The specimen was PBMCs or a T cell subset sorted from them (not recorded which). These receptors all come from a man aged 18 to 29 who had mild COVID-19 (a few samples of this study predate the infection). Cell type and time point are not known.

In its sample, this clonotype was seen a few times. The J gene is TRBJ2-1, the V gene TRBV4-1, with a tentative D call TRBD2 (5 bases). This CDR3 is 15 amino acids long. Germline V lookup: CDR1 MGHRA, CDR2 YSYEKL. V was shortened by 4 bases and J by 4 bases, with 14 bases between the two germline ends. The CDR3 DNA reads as TGCGCCAGCAGCCTCCTCCCGGACTCATACAATGAGCAGTTCTTC. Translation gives CASSLLPDSYNEQFF.

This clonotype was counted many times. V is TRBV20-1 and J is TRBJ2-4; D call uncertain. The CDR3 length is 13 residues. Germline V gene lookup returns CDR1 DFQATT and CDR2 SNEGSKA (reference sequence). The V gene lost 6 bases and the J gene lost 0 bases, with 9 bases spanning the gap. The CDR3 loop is CSAADLAKNIQYF. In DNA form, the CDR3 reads TGCAGTGCGGCAGATTTAGCCAAAAACATTCAGTACTTC.

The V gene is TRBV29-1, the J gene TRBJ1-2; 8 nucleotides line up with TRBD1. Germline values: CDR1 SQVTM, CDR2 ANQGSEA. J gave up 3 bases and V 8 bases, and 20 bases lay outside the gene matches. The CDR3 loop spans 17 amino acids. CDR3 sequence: CSTVDRGVSTLDYGYTF. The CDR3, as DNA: TGCAGCACAGTAGACAGGGGAGTTTCGACCCTCGACTATGGCTACACCTTC.

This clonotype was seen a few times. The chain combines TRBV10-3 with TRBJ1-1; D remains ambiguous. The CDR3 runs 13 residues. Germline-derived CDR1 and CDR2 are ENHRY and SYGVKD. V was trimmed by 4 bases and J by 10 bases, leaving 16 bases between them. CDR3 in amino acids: CAISGTLTSGAFF. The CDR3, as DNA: TGTGCCATCAGTGGAACACTAACTTCGGGAGCTTTCTTT.

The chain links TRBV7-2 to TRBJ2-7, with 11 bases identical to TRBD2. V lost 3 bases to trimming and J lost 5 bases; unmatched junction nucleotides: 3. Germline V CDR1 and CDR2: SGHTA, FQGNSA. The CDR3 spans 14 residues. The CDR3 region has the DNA TGTGCCAGCAGCTTGACTAGCGGGGTGCACGAGCAGTACTTC. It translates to CASSLTSGVHEQYF.

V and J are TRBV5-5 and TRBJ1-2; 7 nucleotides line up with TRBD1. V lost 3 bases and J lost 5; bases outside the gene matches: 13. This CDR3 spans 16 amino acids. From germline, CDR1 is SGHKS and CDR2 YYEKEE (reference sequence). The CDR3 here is CASSSNMTGSRYGYTF. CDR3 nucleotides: TGTGCCAGCAGCTCGAATATGACAGGGTCCAGATATGGCTACACCTTC.

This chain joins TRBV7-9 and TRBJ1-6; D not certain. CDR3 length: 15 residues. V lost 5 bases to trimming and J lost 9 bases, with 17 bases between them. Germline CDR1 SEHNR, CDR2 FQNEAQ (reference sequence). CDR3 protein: CASSPLFLGGSPLHF. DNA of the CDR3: TGTGCCAGCAGCCCTTTATTTCTAGGCGGTTCACCCCTCCACTTT.

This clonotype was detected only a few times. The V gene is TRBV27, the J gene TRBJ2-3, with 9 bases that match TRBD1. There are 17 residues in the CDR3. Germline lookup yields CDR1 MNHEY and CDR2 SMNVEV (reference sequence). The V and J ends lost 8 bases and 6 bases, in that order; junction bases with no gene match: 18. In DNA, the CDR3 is TGTGCCAGCTCCTCCTGGACAGGGGCCATACAAGGGGATACGCAGTATTTT. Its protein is CASSSWTGAIQGDTQYF.

In DNA form, the CDR3 reads TGTGCCAGCAGTTACTCGACCGAGTTTATCTTATCCTACGAGCAGTACTTC. Residues: CASSYSTEFILSYEQYF. This chain uses TRBV6-6 with TRBJ2-7; D unresolved. From germline, CDR1 is MNHNY and CDR2 SVGAGI (reference sequence). The CDR3 contains 17 residues. Trimming took off 0 bases at V and 1 base at J, with 16 bases between the two ends.

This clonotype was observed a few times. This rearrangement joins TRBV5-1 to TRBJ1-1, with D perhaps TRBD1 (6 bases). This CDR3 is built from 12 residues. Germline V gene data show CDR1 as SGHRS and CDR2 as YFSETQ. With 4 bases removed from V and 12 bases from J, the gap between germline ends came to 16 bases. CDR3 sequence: CASSLGASGTFF. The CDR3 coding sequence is TGCGCCAGCAGCCTGGGGGCTTCGGGCACTTTCTTT.

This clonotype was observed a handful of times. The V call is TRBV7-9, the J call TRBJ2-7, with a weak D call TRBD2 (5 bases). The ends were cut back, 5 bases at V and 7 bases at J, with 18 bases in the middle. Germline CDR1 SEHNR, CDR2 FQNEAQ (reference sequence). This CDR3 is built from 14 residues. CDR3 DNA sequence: TGTGCCAGCAGCCCTCTCCGGGGTGTTGGGGAGCAGTACTTC. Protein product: CASSPLRGVGEQYF.

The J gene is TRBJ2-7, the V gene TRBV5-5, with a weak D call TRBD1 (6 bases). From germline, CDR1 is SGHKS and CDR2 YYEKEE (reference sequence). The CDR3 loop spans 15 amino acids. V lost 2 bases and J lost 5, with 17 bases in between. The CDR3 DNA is TGTGCCAGCAGCTTAGACAGGCGATCAGGGAACGAGCAGTACTTC. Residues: CASSLDRRSGNEQYF.

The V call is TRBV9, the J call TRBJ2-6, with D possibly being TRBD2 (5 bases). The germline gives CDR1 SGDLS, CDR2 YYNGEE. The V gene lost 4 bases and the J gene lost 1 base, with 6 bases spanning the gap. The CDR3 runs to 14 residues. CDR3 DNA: TGTGCCAGCAGCCGGGAATCTGGGGCCAACGTCCTGACTTTC. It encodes CASSRESGANVLTF.

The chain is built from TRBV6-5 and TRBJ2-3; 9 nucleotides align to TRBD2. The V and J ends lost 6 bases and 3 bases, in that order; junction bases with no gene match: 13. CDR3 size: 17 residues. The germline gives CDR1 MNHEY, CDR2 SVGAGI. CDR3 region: CASRLSGGLSQTDTQYF. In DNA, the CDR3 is TGTGCCAGCAGGTTAAGCGGGGGGCTCAGCCAAACAGATACGCAGTATTTT.

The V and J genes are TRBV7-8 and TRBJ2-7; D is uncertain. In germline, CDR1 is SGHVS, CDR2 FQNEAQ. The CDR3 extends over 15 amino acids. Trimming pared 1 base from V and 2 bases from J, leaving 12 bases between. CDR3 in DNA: TGTGCCAGCAGCTTAGACCAGACGGCGACCTACGAGCAGTACTTC. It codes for CASSLDQTATYEQYF.

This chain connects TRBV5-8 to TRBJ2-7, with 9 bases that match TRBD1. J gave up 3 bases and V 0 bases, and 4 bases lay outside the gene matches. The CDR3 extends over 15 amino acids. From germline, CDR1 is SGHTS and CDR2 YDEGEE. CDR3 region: CASSLENRGLYEQYV. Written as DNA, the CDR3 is TGTGCCAGCAGCTTGGAGAACAGGGGGCTCTACGAGCAGTACGTC.

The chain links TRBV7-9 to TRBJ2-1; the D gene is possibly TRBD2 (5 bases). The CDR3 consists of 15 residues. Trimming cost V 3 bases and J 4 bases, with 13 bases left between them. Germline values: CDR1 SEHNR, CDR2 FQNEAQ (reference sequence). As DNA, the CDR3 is TGTGCCAGCAGCTTCCGGTGGACTCGTTACAATGAGCAGTTCTTC. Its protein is CASSFRWTRYNEQFF.

CDR3 DNA sequence: TGTGCCAGCAGCCAAGACTGGCCGGGGTCCTACGAGCAGTACTTC. It translates to CASSQDWPGSYEQYF. The rearrangement links TRBV4-2 to TRBJ2-7; D may be TRBD2 (5 bases). Germline CDR1 LGHNA, CDR2 YNFKEQ. There are 15 residues in the CDR3. V dropped 0 bases and J dropped 1 base, with 10 bases sitting between them.

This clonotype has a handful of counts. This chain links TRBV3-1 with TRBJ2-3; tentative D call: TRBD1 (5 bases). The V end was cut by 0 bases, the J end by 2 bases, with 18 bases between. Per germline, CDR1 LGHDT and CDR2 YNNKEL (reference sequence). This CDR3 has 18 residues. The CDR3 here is CASSQDLIHRLDTDTQYF. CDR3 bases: TGTGCCAGCAGCCAAGATTTAATACACAGGCTTGACACAGATACGCAGTATTTT.

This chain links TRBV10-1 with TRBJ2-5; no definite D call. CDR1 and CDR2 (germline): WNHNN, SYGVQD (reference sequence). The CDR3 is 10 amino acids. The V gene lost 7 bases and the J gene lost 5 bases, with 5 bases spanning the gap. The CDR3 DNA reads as TGCGCCAGCATGAGGGAGACCCAGTACTTC. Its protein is CASMRETQYF.

This CDR3 is CASSPDLDKVGNQPQHF. For the CDR3, the DNA is TGTGCCAGCAGCCCCGACTTGGACAAAGTGGGCAATCAGCCCCAGCATTTT. The chain is built from TRBV6-2 or TRBV6-3 and TRBJ1-5, with TRBD1 as a possible D gene (5 bases). Germline values: CDR1 MNHEY, CDR2 SVGEGT. V lost 6 bases and J 2 bases, leaving 20 bases between the germline ends. The CDR3 contains 17 residues.